Following are 15 T cell receptor beta chains from one sample sequenced in a study of Ad26.COV2.S vaccination and SARS-CoV-2 variants. Sequencing was performed with immunoSEQ multiplex PCR; in TCRdb, only in-frame clones are kept and a portion is missing. Of about 480,000 clones listed, roughly 89% are singletons. Treatment: around 19 received Ad26.COV2.S at low or high dose, single or two shots; roughly 5 received placebo; per-sample allocation not given. Sample collection was performed on day 63 after the first vaccine or placebo injection. Sequences were derived from peripheral blood, sampled in a trial of Ad26.COV2.S vaccine versus placebo. The receptor set was obtained from a person aged 18 to 59 who received the Ad26.COV2.S COVID-19 vaccine or a placebo.

The rearrangement joins TRBV14 to TRBJ1-3; D is unresolved. This CDR3 region has 16 residues. CDR1 and CDR2 (germline): SGHDN, FVKESK. Trimming left V 0 bases short and J 3 bases short, with 12 bases between. The CDR3 DNA is TGTGCCAGCAGCCAAGATATGGGGAGGCTTGGAAACACCATATATTTT. Its translation is CASSQDMGRLGNTIYF.

This clone has a single count. The V gene is TRBV5-1, the J gene TRBJ2-3, with 8 positions matching TRBD1. The CDR3 length is 16 residues. Germline lookup yields CDR1 SGHRS and CDR2 YFSETQ. Trimming removed 1 base from V and 4 bases from J; junction bases left unmatched: 8. Written as DNA, the CDR3 is TGCGCCAGCAGCTTGCTACCAGGGGGCGCTTCAGATACGCAGTATTTT. It codes for CASSLLPGGASDTQYF.

The chain joins TRBV5-5 to TRBJ1-1, with unresolved D. The CDR3 sequence is 15 residues long. The V end was cut by 2 bases, the J end by 3 bases, with 14 bases between. CDR1 and CDR2 (germline): SGHKS, YYEKEE (reference sequence). The CDR3 nucleotides are TGTGCCAGCAGCTTTTCGGTTCTGGCGTACACTGAAGCTTTCTTT. This gives the protein CASSFSVLAYTEAFF.

The chain combines TRBV28 with TRBJ1-5, with unresolved D. The length of the CDR3 is 16 residues. V lost 5 bases and J 4 bases, leaving 18 bases between the germline ends. Germline values: CDR1 MDHEN, CDR2 SYDVKM. This chain's CDR3 is CASSLDKAFSNQPQHF. In DNA form, the CDR3 reads TGTGCCAGCAGTCTCGACAAAGCATTTAGTAATCAGCCCCAGCATTTT.

The chain links TRBV5-5 to TRBJ1-5; D ambiguous. The CDR3 loop spans 13 amino acids. Trimming took off 2 bases at V and 5 bases at J, with 8 bases between the two ends. Germline loops: CDR1 SGHKS, CDR2 YYEKEE (reference sequence). The CDR3 region has the DNA TGTGCCAGCAGCTTAAACACCTATCAGCCCCAGCATTTT. It is translated as CASSLNTYQPQHF.

The chain joins TRBV5-1 to TRBJ1-1; D is unresolved. Germline CDR1 is SGHRS and CDR2 is YFSETQ. This CDR3 has 13 residues. V lost 5 bases and J lost 0, with 8 bases in between. This chain's CDR3 is CASSPTLNTEAFF. Written as DNA, the CDR3 is TGCGCCAGCAGTCCGACATTGAACACTGAAGCTTTCTTT.

For the CDR3, the DNA is TGTGCCACCAGCGAATCGAACACTGAAGCTTTCTTT. Its translation is CATSESNTEAFF. This chain joins TRBV24-1 and TRBJ1-1; D is uncertain. V lost 7 bases to trimming and J lost 1 base, with 6 bases between them. Germline V gene lookup returns CDR1 KGHDR and CDR2 SFDVKD. There are 12 residues in the CDR3.

The chain combines TRBV5-5 with TRBJ2-3; 12 nucleotides align to TRBD2. V lost 4 bases, J lost 5 bases, and 5 bases stayed unmatched. In germline, CDR1 is SGHKS, CDR2 YYEKEE (reference sequence). This CDR3 comprises 15 residues. The CDR3 sequence is CASSTGLAGGDTQYF. DNA for the CDR3: TGTGCCAGCAGCACGGGACTAGCGGGCGGAGATACGCAGTATTTT.

This chain uses TRBV3-1 (or the pseudogene TRBV3-2) with TRBJ1-6, with D hard to call. The ends were cut back, 2 bases at V and 10 bases at J, with 9 bases in the middle. CDR3 length: 13 residues. In germline, CDR1 is LGHDT, CDR2 YNNKEL (reference sequence). CDR3 in DNA: TGTGCCAGCAGCCAATCCGTGAGGTCACCCCTCCACTTT. Translated: CASSQSVRSPLHF.

The gene calls are TRBV5-4 and TRBJ2-1; D is possibly TRBD2 (6 bases). V was trimmed by 3 bases and J by 3 bases, leaving 19 bases between them. The CDR3 has 17 amino acids. CDR1 is SGHNT, CDR2 YYREEE, per germline (reference sequence). The CDR3 region is CASSSDLTSLHYNEQFF. CDR3 coding DNA: TGTGCCAGCAGCTCTGACTTAACTAGCCTTCACTACAATGAGCAGTTCTTC.

The rearrangement uses TRBV30 and TRBJ1-4; 9 nucleotides match TRBD1. CDR1 and CDR2 (germline): GTSNPN, SVGIG (reference sequence). The CDR3 covers 13 residues. The junction had 5 bases not matched to a gene; V was cut back by 5 bases and J by 7 bases. CDR3 nucleotide sequence: TGTGCCTGGGGGACAGGGAGGGCTGAAAAACTGTTTTTT. Its protein product is CAWGTGRAEKLFF.

A remark on this clone: It may be a read error: a sequence one base away is much more abundant. CDR3 residues: CASSSTGNTEAFF. The CDR3 bases are TGTGCCAGCAGCTCGACAGGGAACACTGAAGCTTTCTTT. V usage is TRBV7-3 and J usage is TRBJ1-1, with D maybe TRBD1 (6 bases). The length of the CDR3 is 13 residues. Germline-derived CDR1 and CDR2 are SGHTA and FQGTGA. The V and J ends lost 4 bases and 1 base respectively, with 7 bases between them.

V usage is TRBV7-2 and J usage is TRBJ2-1; D is unclear. CDR1 is SGHTA, CDR2 FQGNSA, per germline. Trimming left V 0 bases short and J 7 bases short, with 7 bases between. CDR3 length: 13 amino acids. The CDR3: CASSLAQRNEQFF. In DNA form, the CDR3 reads TGTGCCAGCAGCTTAGCGCAAAGAAATGAGCAGTTCTTC.

On this clone: A junction boundary mismatches the germline segment, possibly from a read error. The gene calls are TRBV6-6 and TRBJ1-1; D gene ambiguous. CDR1 and CDR2 from the germline V gene are MNHNY and SVGAGI (reference sequence). CDR3 length: 16 residues. This chain's CDR3 is CASTPIPNLSNAEAFF. The CDR3, as DNA: TGTGCCAGCACTCCGATACCCAATCTATCGAACGCTGAAGCTTTCTTT.

The rearrangement joins TRBV7-9 to TRBJ2-1; 9 bases fit TRBD2. V was pared by 1 base and J by 10 bases, with 5 bases of the junction left unmatched. The germline V gene encodes CDR1 SEHNR and CDR2 FQNEAQ (reference sequence). CDR3 length: 14 residues. The CDR3 is CASSLDQGLAEQFF. CDR3 DNA: TGTGCCAGCAGCTTAGACCAAGGACTAGCGGAGCAGTTCTTC.